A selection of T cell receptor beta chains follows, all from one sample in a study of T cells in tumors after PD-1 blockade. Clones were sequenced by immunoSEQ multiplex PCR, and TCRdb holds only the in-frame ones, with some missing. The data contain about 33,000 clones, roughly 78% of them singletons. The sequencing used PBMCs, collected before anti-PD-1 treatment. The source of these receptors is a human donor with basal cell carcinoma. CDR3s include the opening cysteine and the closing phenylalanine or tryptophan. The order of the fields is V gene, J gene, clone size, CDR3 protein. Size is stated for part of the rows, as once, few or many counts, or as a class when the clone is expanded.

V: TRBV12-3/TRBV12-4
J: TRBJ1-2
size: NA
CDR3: CASSPYASYGYTF

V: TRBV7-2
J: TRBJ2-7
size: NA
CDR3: CASSLGNSYEQYF

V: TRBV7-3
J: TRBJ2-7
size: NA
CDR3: CASSLDTSGVYEQYF

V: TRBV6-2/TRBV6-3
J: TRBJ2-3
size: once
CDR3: CASSGGTGGRRTQYF

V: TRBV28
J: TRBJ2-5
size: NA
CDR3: CASSSATGGAKTQYF

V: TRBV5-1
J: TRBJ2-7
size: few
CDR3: CASSLGGRYEQYF

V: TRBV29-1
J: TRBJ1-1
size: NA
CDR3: CSLLSWTGEAFF

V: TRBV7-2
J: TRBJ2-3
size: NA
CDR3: CASSLGRYQRERDTQYF

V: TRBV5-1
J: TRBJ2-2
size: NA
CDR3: CASSPLQGANTGELFF

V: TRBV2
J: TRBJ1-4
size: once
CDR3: CASSQNYATNEKLFF

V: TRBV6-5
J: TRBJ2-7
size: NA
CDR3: CASSYSPALSSYEQYF

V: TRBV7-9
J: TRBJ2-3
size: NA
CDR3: CASSRHPSGRGRITDTQYF